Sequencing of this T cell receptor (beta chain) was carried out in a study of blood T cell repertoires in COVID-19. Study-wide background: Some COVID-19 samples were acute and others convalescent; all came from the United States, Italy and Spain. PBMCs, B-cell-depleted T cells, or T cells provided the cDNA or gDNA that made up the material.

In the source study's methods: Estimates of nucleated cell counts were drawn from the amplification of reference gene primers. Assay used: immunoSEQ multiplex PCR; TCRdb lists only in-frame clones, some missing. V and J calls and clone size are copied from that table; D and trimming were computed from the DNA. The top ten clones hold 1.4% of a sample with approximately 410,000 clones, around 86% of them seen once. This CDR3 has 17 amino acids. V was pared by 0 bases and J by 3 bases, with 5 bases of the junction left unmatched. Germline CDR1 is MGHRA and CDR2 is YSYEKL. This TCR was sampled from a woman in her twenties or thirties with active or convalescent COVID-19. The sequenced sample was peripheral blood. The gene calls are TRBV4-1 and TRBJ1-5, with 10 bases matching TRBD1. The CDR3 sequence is CASSQDLGTGVNQPQHF. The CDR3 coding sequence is TGCGCCAGCAGCCAAGATCTTGGGACAGGGGTCAATCAGCCCCAGCATTTT.